These 18 T cell receptor beta chains were all obtained from the same sample, sequenced in a study of cytomegalovirus exposure and HLA in healthy donors. The PCR was carried out with 60 Vbeta primers and 13 Jbeta primers. Profiling relied on immunoSEQ multiplex PCR, and the TCRdb table lists in-frame clones only, not all of them. Of 150,000 to 200,000 clones listed, around 78% were seen once; the top ten hold around 1%. Sequencing was done on a sample of PBMCs. These receptors were taken from a woman aged 40-49 years in good health and CMV-seronegative.

This rearrangement joins TRBV6-1 to TRBJ2-7, with 10 positions matching TRBD2. Germline assignment: CDR1 MNHNS and CDR2 SASEGT. V shed 7 bases and J 4 bases; nucleotides not matched to a gene: 7. The CDR3 contains 14 residues. The CDR3 region has the DNA TGTGCCAGCAACGCAATAGCGGGAGGTTACGAGCAGTACTTC. Protein product: CASNAIAGGYEQYF.

The chain combines TRBV6-1 with TRBJ1-1, with D maybe TRBD1 (5 bases). The V and J ends lost 4 bases and 1 base respectively, with 7 bases between them. Germline V gene data show CDR1 as MNHNS and CDR2 as SASEGT. The CDR3 runs to 13 residues. The CDR3 loop is CASSVGANTEAFF. CDR3 coding DNA: TGTGCCAGCAGTGTTGGGGCGAACACTGAAGCTTTCTTT.

Worth noting for this clone: This specimen includes other DNA sequences encoding the same CDR3. V gene TRBV30 combines with J gene TRBJ1-5; D is unresolved. The CDR3 length is 13 residues. Trimming took off 0 bases at V and 5 bases at J, with 8 bases between the two ends. Looked up from germline, CDR1 is GTSNPN and CDR2 is SVGIG (reference sequence). CDR3 region: CAWSVQVDQPQHF. Here the CDR3 DNA reads TGTGCCTGGAGTGTGCAGGTGGATCAGCCCCAGCATTTT.

The rearrangement links TRBV6-6 to TRBJ2-3; 8 bases agree with TRBD1. Per the germline V gene, CDR1 is MNHNY and CDR2 is SVGAGI (reference sequence). This CDR3 region has 14 residues. Trimming cost V 4 bases and J 4 bases; bases outside gene matches: 4. As DNA, the CDR3 is TGTGCCAGCAGTTTCCAGGGGGCCTCAGATACGCAGTATTTT. Translating gives CASSFQGASDTQYF.

CDR3 DNA: TGTGCCAGCAGCCCGGGGGGGGGAGAACCCTACGAGCAGTACTTC. Translation gives CASSPGGGEPYEQYF. The chain links TRBV5-4 to TRBJ2-7; 8 bases fit TRBD2. CDR1 and CDR2 (germline): SGHNT, YYREEE (reference sequence). The CDR3 sequence is 15 residues long. Trimming removed 4 bases from V and 2 bases from J; junction bases left unmatched: 8.

This clone was found a few times. The V call is TRBV6-6, the J call TRBJ1-1; D uncertain. CDR1 MNHNY and CDR2 SVGAGI come from the germline V gene (reference sequence). V was cut by 3 bases and J by 1 base, with 6 bases left in between. The CDR3 covers 13 residues. CDR3 nucleotide sequence: TGTGCCAGCAGTTATAGTGAGAACACTGAAGCTTTCTTT. It codes for CASSYSENTEAFF.

This chain joins TRBV6-5 and TRBJ1-2; D not resolved. Germline V gene sequence: CDR1 MNHEY, CDR2 SVGAGI. The CDR3 contains 14 residues. V was clipped by 6 bases and J by 8 bases, with 19 bases between them. This CDR3 reads CASREGRRAAGYTF. The CDR3 coding sequence is TGTGCCAGCAGGGAAGGCAGACGTGCGGCGGGCTACACCTTC.

This clone was recorded only once. The chain uses TRBV28 and TRBJ2-2; 10 bases are a match to TRBD2. In germline, CDR1 is MDHEN, CDR2 SYDVKM. This CDR3 is built from 16 residues. J was trimmed by 6 bases and V by 6 bases; bases with no gene match: 10. DNA for the CDR3: TGTGCCAGCAGCCCCCTAGCGGGAGAGGGCCCCGGGGAGCTGTTTTTT. Translated: CASSPLAGEGPGELFF.

The chain joins TRBV6-6 to TRBJ2-1, with D possibly being TRBD1 (6 bases). Germline lookup yields CDR1 MNHNY and CDR2 SVGAGI (reference sequence). The V end was cut by 2 bases, the J end by 9 bases, with 17 bases between. The CDR3 extends over 15 amino acids. The CDR3 region is CASSYGWTEGSEQFF. The CDR3 DNA reads as TGTGCCAGCAGTTACGGGTGGACAGAGGGCAGTGAGCAGTTCTTC.

This clone came up a few times. Here the CDR3 DNA reads TGTGCCAGCAGGGCCTCGGGGTCGAGCAATCAGCCCCAGCATTTT. It encodes CASRASGSSNQPQHF. This chain joins TRBV28 and TRBJ1-5; D ambiguous. Germline loops: CDR1 MDHEN, CDR2 SYDVKM. The V and J ends lost 6 bases and 1 base respectively, with 13 bases between them. The CDR3 is 15 amino acids.

This rearrangement joins TRBV5-1 to TRBJ1-2; a possible D gene is TRBD1 (6 bases). Germline CDR1 and CDR2: SGHRS and YFSETQ. Trimming left V 7 bases short and J 1 base short, with 11 bases between. This CDR3 spans 13 amino acids. CDR3 DNA: TGCGCCAGCTCACAGGACAGTAACTATGGCTACACCTTC. It is translated as CASSQDSNYGYTF. Full variable domain (outside the CDR3, taken from reference TRBV5-1 and TRBJ1-2): KAGVTQTPRYLIKTRGQQVTLSCSPISGHRSVSWYQQTPGQGLQFLFEYFSETQRNKGNFPGRFSGRQFSNSRSEMNVSTLELGDSALYLCASSQDSNYGYTFGSGTRLTVV.

The rearrangement uses TRBV19 and TRBJ2-2; TRBD1 matches 8 bases. V lost 5 bases to trimming and J lost 7 bases; unmatched junction nucleotides: 12. This CDR3 is built from 16 residues. CDR1 LNHDA and CDR2 SQIVND come from the germline V gene (reference sequence). The CDR3 sequence: CASSGPGQVYGGELFF. The CDR3 DNA reads as TGTGCCAGTAGTGGACCGGGACAGGTGTACGGCGGGGAGCTGTTTTTT.

The gene calls are TRBV7-8 and TRBJ1-5, with unresolved D. Germline V lookup: CDR1 SGHVS, CDR2 FQNEAQ. The CDR3 runs 15 residues. Trimming removed 1 base at V and 6 bases at J, with 13 bases between. CDR3 region: CASSLDNSLSQPQHF. CDR3 nucleotide sequence: TGTGCCAGCAGCTTAGATAACAGTTTGAGTCAGCCCCAGCATTTT.

This rearrangement joins TRBV11-3 to TRBJ1-3; unclear D gene. The CDR3 length is 17 residues. Germline CDR1 reads SGHNT; CDR2 reads YENEEA. The ends were cut back, 5 bases at V and 0 bases at J, with 17 bases in the middle. CDR3 in DNA: TGTGCCAGCAGCCACCCTGACAATCGTTACTCTGGAAACACCATATATTTT. The encoded protein is CASSHPDNRYSGNTIYF.

The V gene is TRBV21-1, the J gene TRBJ1-2; the table's TRBD1 call for D was not verified on the DNA. TRBV21-1 is described as a pseudogene. This CDR3 is built from 17 residues. The CDR3 spells CASSAIYYRTTIYGYTF. In nucleotides, the CDR3 is TGTGCCAGCAGCGCTATATATTACAGGACGACCATCTATGGCTACACCTTC.

The chain carries TRBV28 and TRBJ2-1, with no clear D. Germline CDR1 MDHEN, CDR2 SYDVKM. V was trimmed by 6 bases and J by 5 bases, leaving 8 bases between them. This CDR3 region has 12 residues. The CDR3 sequence is CASSRTHNEQFF. DNA for the CDR3: TGTGCCAGCAGCCGAACTCACAATGAGCAGTTCTTC.

The chain carries TRBV9 and TRBJ2-2; possibly TRBD1 for D (5 bases). Germline V gives CDR1 SGDLS, CDR2 YYNGEE. The CDR3 consists of 14 residues. Between the trimmed V and J ends, which lost 1 base and 4 bases, there was a span of 8 bases. CDR3 protein: CASSVTGFTGELFF. CDR3 DNA: TGTGCCAGCAGCGTAACAGGCTTCACCGGGGAGCTGTTTTTT.

V and J are TRBV2 and TRBJ2-7, with 9 bases aligning to TRBD1. V lost 8 bases and J lost 0; bases outside the gene matches: 5. In germline, CDR1 is SNHLY, CDR2 FYNNEI. The CDR3 length is 14 residues. CDR3 sequence (DNA): TGTGCCAGCCGACAGGGGGTGAGCTCCTACGAGCAGTACTTC. Encoded protein: CASRQGVSSYEQYF.